This is a list of T cell receptor beta chains from one sample in a study of blood T cell repertoires in COVID-19. Profiling relied on immunoSEQ multiplex PCR, and the TCRdb table lists in-frame clones only, not all of them. The table has around 300,000 clones, 70% to 90% seen once. Sequenced sample: peripheral blood. Receptors were obtained from a woman between 65 and 79 years old with acute or convalescent COVID-19. Both conserved end residues are trimmed from each CDR3. Fields, in order: CDR3 length, J gene, clone size, D gene, V gene, CDR3 protein. The D gene is left open where the match is weak. Expanded clones are given a class, and other clones once, few, many or no size at all.

13	TRBJ1-6	NA	TRBD1	TRBV19	ASSGKTGGNSPLH
12	TRBJ2-1	NA	TRBD2	TRBV5-1	ASSSPGSGNEQF
13	TRBJ1-1	NA	TRBD1	TRBV2	ASRAGQGSNTEAF
12	TRBJ1-3	few	NA	TRBV5-4	ASSFGAGPNTIY
14	TRBJ2-7	NA	TRBD1	TRBV27	ASSRIPGQGTDEQY
11	TRBJ2-5	NA	NA	TRBV6-5	ASSPAQRETQY
14	TRBJ2-1	NA	TRBD1	TRBV5-6	ASSGRQGKGYNEQF
12	TRBJ2-7	few	TRBD2	TRBV2	ASSFGGSPLEQY
10	TRBJ1-5	few	NA	TRBV24-1	ATSDERQPQH
12	TRBJ1-1	NA	NA	TRBV5-1	ASSLAGLGTEAF
14	TRBJ2-2	few	TRBD2	TRBV9	ASSVGAGPYTGELF
15	TRBJ1-1	few	TRBD1	TRBV18	ASSPPGQGPMNTEAF
12	TRBJ2-2	NA	NA	TRBV11-2	ASSLVVAAGELF
17	TRBJ1-2	once	TRBD1	TRBV6-6	ASSPRVGQGPYEHYGYT
13	TRBJ2-1	NA	TRBD1	TRBV19	ASKGVRTGDNEQF
14	TRBJ1-3	NA	NA	TRBV11-2	ASSLGLPLAGNTIY
11	TRBJ2-1	NA	NA	TRBV5-1	ASSLGTPNEQF
10	TRBJ2-7	NA	TRBD1	TRBV29-1	SVAGQGYEQY
12	TRBJ2-2	NA	NA	TRBV27	ASSLNRVTGELF
10	TRBJ2-7	NA	NA	TRBV6-5	ASRSGSYEQY
14	TRBJ2-7	NA	TRBD2	TRBV2	ASSEYGANSGGQQY
14	TRBJ1-3	once	NA	TRBV5-1	ASSLLAGAAGNTIY
14	TRBJ2-1	NA	TRBD1	TRBV5-1	ASSGTEGYSYNEQF
12	TRBJ2-7	NA	NA	TRBV15	ATKPQESSYEQY
13	TRBJ1-1	NA	TRBD1	TRBV18	ASSPTPPGQQEAF
11	TRBJ1-4	NA	NA	TRBV19	ASGLDADEKLF
10	TRBJ2-7	NA	TRBD2	TRBV6-5	ATRDYLYEQY
11	TRBJ1-2	NA	NA	TRBV12-3/TRBV12-4	ASSRGRGYGYT
15	TRBJ2-6	once	TRBD1	TRBV19	ASMVGQAFSGANVLT